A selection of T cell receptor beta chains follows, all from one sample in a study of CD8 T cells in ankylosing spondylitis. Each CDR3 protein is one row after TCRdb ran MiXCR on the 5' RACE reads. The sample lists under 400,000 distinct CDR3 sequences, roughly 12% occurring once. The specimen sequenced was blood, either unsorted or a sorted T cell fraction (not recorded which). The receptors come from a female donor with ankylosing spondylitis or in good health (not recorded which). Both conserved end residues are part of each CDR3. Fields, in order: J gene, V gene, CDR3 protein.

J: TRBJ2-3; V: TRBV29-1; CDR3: CSVELAGADTQYF
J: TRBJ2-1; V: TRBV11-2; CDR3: CASSLISAGVTYNEQFF
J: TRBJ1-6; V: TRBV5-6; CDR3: CASSGWNSPLHF
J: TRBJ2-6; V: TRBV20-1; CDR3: CSARDHRGAGANVLTF
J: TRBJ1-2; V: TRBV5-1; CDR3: CASSLAGGGEGYGYTF
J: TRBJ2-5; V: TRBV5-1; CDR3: CASSSRPGLAGGETQYF
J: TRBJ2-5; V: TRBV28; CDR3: CASSLEQGAETQYF
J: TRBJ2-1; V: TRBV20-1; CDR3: CSAPGTTRGGNEQFF
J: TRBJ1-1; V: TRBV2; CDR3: CASSEEGVVLDTEAFF
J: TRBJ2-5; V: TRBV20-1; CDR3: CSASPAGVEETQYF
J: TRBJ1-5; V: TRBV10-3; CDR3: CAITDGNQPQHF